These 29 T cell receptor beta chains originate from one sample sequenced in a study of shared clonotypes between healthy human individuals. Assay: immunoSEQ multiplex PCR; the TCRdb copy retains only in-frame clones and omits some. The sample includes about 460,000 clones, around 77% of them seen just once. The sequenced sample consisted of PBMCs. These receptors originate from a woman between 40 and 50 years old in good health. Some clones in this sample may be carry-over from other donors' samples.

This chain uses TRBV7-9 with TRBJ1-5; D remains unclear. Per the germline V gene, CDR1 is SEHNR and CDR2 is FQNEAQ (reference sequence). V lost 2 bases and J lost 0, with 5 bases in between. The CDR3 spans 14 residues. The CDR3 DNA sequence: TGTGCCAGCAGCTTATGGCCTAGCAATCAGCCCCAGCATTTT. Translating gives CASSLWPSNQPQHF.

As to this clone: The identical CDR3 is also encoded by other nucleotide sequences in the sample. The CDR3 DNA sequence: TGTGCCAGCAGCTTAGTGGGCTACGAGCAGTACTTC. As protein: CASSLVGYEQYF. V is TRBV7-2 and J is TRBJ2-7; D is unresolved. V lost 1 base and J 3 bases, leaving 4 bases between the germline ends. CDR1 and CDR2 from the germline V gene are SGHTA and FQGNSA. The CDR3 runs to 12 residues.

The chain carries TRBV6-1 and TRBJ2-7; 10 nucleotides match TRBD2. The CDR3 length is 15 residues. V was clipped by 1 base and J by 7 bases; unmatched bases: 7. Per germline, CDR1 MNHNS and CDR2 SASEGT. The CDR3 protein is CASSEEASGSGEQYF. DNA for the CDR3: TGTGCCAGCAGTGAAGAGGCTAGCGGGAGTGGGGAGCAGTACTTC.

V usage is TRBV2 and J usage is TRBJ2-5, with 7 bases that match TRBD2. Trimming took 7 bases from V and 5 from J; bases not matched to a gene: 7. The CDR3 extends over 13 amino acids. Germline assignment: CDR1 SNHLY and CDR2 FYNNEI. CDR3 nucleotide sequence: TGTGCCAGCACCCGGGGGAGGGGCGAGACCCAGTACTTC. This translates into CASTRGRGETQYF.

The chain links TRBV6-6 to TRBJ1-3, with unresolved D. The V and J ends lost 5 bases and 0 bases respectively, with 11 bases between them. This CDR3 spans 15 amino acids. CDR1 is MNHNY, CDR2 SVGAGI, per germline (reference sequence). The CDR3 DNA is TGTGCCAGCAGTCCCGGCCTTAGCTCTGGAAACACCATATATTTT. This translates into CASSPGLSSGNTIYF.

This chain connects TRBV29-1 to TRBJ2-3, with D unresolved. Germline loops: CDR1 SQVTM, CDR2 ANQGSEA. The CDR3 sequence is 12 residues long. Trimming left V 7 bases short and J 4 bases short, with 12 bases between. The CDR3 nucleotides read TGCAGCGGAGCCGGAATGTCAGATACGCAGTATTTT. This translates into CSGAGMSDTQYF.

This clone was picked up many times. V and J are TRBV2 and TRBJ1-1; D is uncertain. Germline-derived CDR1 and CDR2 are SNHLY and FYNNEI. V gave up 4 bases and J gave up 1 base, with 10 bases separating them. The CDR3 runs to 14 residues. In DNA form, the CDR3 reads TGTGCCAGCAGTGTCTGGGATGCGAACACTGAAGCTTTCTTT. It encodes CASSVWDANTEAFF. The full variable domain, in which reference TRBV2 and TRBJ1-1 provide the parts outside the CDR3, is EPEVTQTPSHQVTQMGQEVILRCVPISNHLYFYWYRQILGQKVEFLVSFYNNEISEKSEIFDDQFSVERPDGSNFTLKIRSTKLEDSAMYFCASSVWDANTEAFFGQGTRLTVV.

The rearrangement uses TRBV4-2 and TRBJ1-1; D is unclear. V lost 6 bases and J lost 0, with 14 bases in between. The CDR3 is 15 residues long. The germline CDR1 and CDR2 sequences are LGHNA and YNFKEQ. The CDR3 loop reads CASREAGPMNTEAFF. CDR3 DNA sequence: TGTGCCAGCAGGGAGGCCGGGCCTATGAACACTGAAGCTTTCTTT.

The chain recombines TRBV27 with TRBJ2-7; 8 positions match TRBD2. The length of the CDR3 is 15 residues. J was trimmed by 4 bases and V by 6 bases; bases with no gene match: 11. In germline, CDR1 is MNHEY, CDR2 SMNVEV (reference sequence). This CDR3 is CASRRQRELSYEQYF. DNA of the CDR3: TGTGCCAGCAGACGTCAGCGGGAGCTGTCGTACGAGCAGTACTTC.

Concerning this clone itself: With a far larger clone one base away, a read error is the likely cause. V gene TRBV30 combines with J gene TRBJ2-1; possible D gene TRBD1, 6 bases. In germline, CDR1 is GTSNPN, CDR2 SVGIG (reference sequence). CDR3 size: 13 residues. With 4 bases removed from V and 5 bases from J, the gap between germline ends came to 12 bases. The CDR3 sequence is CAWTEGVHNEQFF. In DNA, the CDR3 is TGTGCCTGGACAGAGGGGGTCCACAATGAGCAGTTCTTC.

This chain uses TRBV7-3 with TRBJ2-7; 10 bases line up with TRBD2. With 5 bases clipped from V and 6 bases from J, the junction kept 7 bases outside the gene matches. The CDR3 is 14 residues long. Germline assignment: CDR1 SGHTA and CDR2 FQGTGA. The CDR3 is CASSPTGTSAEQYF. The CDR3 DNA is TGTGCCAGCAGCCCAACTGGGACTAGCGCCGAGCAGTACTTC. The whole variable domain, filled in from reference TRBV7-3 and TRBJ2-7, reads GAGVSQTPSNKVTEKGKYVELRCDPISGHTALYWYRQSLGQGPEFLIYFQGTGAADDSGLPNDRFFAVRPEGSVSTLKIQRTERGDSAVYLCASSPTGTSAEQYFGPGTRLTVT.

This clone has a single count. The CDR3 region has the DNA TGCGCCAGCAGCTTGGGAAGGACAGCTAGCACAGATACGCAGTATTTT. Residues: CASSLGRTASTDTQYF. V gene TRBV5-1 combines with J gene TRBJ2-3; D is perhaps TRBD1 (6 bases). The CDR3 loop spans 16 amino acids. Germline CDR1 and CDR2: SGHRS and YFSETQ. The V end lost 0 bases, the J end lost 0 bases, and 11 bases lay between the germline ends. Using reference TRBV5-1 and TRBJ2-3 for the parts outside the CDR3, the full variable domain is KAGVTQTPRYLIKTRGQQVTLSCSPISGHRSVSWYQQTPGQGLQFLFEYFSETQRNKGNFPGRFSGRQFSNSRSEMNVSTLELGDSALYLCASSLGRTASTDTQYFGPGTRLTVL.

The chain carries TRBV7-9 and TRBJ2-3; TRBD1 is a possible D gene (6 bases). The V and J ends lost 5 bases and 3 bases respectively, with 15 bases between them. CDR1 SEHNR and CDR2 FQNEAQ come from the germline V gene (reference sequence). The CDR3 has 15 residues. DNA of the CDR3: TGTGCCAGCAGCCCCACAGGGCAGAGGACAGATACGCAGTATTTT. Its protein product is CASSPTGQRTDTQYF.

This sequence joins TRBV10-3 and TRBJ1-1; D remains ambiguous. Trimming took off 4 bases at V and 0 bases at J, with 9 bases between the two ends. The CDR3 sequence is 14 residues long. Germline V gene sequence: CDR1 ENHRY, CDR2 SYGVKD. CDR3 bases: TGTGCCATCAGTGGGTACGGATTGAACACTGAAGCTTTCTTT. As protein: CAISGYGLNTEAFF.

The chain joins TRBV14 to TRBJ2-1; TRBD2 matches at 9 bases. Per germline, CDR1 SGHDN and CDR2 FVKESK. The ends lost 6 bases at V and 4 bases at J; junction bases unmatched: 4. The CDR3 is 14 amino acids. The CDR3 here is CASRETSGYNEQFF. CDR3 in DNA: TGTGCCAGCAGGGAGACTAGCGGATACAATGAGCAGTTCTTC.

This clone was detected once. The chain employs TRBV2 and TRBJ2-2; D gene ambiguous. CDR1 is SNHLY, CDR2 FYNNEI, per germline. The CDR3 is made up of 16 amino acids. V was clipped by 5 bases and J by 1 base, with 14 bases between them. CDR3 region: CASSRTGTRNTGELFF. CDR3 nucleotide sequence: TGTGCCAGCAGTAGGACGGGCACGAGGAACACCGGGGAGCTGTTTTTT.

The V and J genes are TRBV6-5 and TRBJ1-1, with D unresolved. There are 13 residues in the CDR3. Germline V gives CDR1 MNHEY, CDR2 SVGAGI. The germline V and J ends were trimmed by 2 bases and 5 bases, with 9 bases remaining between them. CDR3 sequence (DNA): TGTGCCAGCAGTTACGGACGAGGGACTGAAGCTTTCTTT. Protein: CASSYGRGTEAFF.

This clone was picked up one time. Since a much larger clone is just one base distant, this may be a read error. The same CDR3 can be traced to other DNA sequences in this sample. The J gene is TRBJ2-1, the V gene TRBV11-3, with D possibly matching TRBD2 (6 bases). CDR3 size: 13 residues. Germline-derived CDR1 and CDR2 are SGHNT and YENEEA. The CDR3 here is CASSLDRSGEQFF. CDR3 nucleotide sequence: TGTGCCAGCAGCCTAGATCGTAGCGGTGAGCAGTTCTTC.

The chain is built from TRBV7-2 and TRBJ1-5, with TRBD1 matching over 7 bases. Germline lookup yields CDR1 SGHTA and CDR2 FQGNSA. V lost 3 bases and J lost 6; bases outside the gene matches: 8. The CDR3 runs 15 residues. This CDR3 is CASSLGEGARQPQHF. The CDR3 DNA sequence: TGTGCCAGCAGCTTGGGGGAGGGGGCTCGTCAGCCCCAGCATTTT.

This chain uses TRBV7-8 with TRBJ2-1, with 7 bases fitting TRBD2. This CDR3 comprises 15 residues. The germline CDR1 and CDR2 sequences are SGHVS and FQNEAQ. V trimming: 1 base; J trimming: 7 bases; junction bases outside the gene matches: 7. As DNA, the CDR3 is TGTGCCAGCAGCTTAGAGGCGGGAGTGGTTAATGAGCAGTTCTTC. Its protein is CASSLEAGVVNEQFF.

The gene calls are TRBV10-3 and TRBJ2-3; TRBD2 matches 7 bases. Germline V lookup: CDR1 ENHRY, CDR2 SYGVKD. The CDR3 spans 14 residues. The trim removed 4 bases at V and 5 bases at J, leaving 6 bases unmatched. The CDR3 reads CAISVGGIEDTQYF. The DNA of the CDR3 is TGTGCCATCAGTGTGGGAGGGATTGAAGATACGCAGTATTTT.

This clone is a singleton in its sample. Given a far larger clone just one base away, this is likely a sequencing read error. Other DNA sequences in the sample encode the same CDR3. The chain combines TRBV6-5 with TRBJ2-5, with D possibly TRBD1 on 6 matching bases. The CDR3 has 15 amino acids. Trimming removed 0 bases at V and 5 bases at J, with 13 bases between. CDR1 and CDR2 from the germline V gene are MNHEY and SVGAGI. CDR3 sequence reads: CASSYSEAGQETQYF. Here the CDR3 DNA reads TGTGCCAGCAGTTACTCGGAGGCAGGACAGGAGACCCAGTACTTC.

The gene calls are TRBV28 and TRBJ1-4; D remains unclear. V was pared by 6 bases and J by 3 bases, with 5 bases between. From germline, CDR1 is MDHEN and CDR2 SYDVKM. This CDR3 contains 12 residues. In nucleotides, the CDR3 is TGTGCCAGCAGACCCCCTAATGAAAAACTGTTTTTT. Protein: CASRPPNEKLFF.

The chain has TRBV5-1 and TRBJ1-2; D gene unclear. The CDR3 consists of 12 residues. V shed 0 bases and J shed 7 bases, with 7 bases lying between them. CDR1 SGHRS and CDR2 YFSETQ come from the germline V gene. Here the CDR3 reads CASSLDRLGYTF. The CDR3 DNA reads TGCGCCAGCAGCTTGGACAGACTTGGCTACACCTTC.

CDR3 residues: CSASSVYGYTF. The CDR3 coding sequence is TGCAGTGCTAGTTCCGTCTATGGCTACACCTTC. V usage is TRBV20-1 and J usage is TRBJ1-2; D uncertain. Germline CDR1 reads DFQATT; CDR2 reads SNEGSKA (reference sequence). The CDR3 consists of 11 residues. Trimming cost V 3 bases and J 4 bases, with 6 bases left between them.

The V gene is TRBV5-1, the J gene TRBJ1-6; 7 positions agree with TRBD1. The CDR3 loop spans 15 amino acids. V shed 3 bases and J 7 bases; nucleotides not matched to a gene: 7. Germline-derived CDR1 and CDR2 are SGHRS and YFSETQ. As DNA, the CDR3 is TGCGCCAGCAGCTCCCGACAGGGAGGAAATTCACCCCTCCACTTT. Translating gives CASSSRQGGNSPLHF.

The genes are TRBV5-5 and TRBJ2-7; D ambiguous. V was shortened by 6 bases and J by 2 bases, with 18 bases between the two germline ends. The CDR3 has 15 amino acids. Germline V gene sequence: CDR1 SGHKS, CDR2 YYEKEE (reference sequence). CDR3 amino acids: CASIPQSLATYEQYF. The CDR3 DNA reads TGTGCCAGCATCCCCCAGTCCCTGGCTACCTACGAGCAGTACTTC.

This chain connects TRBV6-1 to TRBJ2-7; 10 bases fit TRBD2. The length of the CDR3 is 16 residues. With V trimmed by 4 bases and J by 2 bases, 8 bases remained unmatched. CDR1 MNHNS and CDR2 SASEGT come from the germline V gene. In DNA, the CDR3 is TGTGCCAGCAGTGCCTGGTTAGCGGGAGGACCCTACGAGCAGTACTTC. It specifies CASSAWLAGGPYEQYF.

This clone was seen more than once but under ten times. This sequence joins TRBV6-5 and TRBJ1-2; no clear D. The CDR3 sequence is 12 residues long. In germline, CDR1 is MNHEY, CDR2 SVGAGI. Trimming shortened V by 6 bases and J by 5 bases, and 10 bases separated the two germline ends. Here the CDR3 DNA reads TGTGCCAGCAGAGCTCATGAATATGGCTACACCTTC. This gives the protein CASRAHEYGYTF.